The 32 T cell receptor beta chains listed next were all sequenced from one sample in a study of blood T cell repertoires in COVID-19. Some clones are missing from TCRdb's copy, which holds only in-frame ones; the method was immunoSEQ multiplex PCR. Here the sample spans about 130,000 clones, 92% being singletons. Sequenced input: peripheral blood. The receptor set was obtained from a man aged 45-60 years with COVID-19, enrolled during active disease.

The CDR3: CATSDLTVSTGELFF. CDR3 nucleotides: TGTGCCACCAGTGATTTGACAGTTTCCACCGGGGAGCTGTTTTTT. This rearrangement joins TRBV24-1 to TRBJ2-2; unclear D gene. Germline values: CDR1 KGHDR, CDR2 SFDVKD. CDR3 size: 15 residues. V lost 0 bases to trimming and J lost 4 bases, with 8 bases between them.

V usage is TRBV7-2 and J usage is TRBJ1-6, with a tentative D call TRBD1 (5 bases). The CDR3 has 15 amino acids. CDR1 and CDR2 (germline): SGHTA, FQGNSA. Between the trimmed V and J ends, which lost 0 bases and 9 bases, there was a span of 12 bases. The CDR3 reads CASSLAAAGSSPLHF. The CDR3 nucleotides read TGTGCCAGCAGCTTAGCTGCGGCAGGGTCTTCACCCCTCCACTTT.

CDR3 in amino acids: CASSRRENTEAFF. The CDR3 region has the DNA TGTGCCAGCTCACGGCGGGAGAACACTGAAGCTTTCTTT. The chain couples TRBV18 to TRBJ1-1; D gene uncertain. V lost 4 bases and J 1 base, leaving 7 bases between the germline ends. CDR1 and CDR2 from the germline V gene are KGHSH and LQKENI. The CDR3 loop spans 13 amino acids.

The chain employs TRBV18 and TRBJ2-5; D possibly corresponds to TRBD1 (5 bases). CDR3 length equals 15 residues. CDR1 and CDR2 (germline): KGHSH, LQKENI. The V end lost 4 bases, the J end lost 1 base, and 13 bases lay between the germline ends. Written as DNA, the CDR3 is TGTGCCAGCTCACTCCAGGGTAGCCCCCAAGAGACCCAGTACTTC. Amino acid sequence: CASSLQGSPQETQYF.

The rearrangement joins TRBV12-1 to TRBJ2-3; the table's D call of TRBD2 was not tested on the DNA. TRBV12-1 is designated a pseudogene. The length of the CDR3 is 15 residues. As DNA, the CDR3 is TGTGCCAGCAGCTCTCTAGGCAGTGGCACAGATACGCAGTATTTT. Protein sequence: CASSSLGSGTDTQYF.

This sequence joins TRBV27 and TRBJ2-5; 7 bases line up with TRBD1. The CDR3 consists of 15 residues. The junction had 6 bases not matched to a gene; V was cut back by 0 bases and J by 5 bases. In germline, CDR1 is MNHEY, CDR2 SMNVEV (reference sequence). The CDR3 sequence is CASSLSGDSSETQYF. CDR3 bases: TGTGCCAGCAGTTTATCGGGGGACAGTAGCGAGACCCAGTACTTC.

The chain carries TRBV6-7 and TRBJ2-7, with 7 bases matching TRBD2. TRBV6-7 qualifies as an ORF whose function is uncertain. The CDR3 covers 19 residues. V was clipped by 5 bases and J by 0 bases; unmatched bases: 19. This CDR3 is CASSPRLAQIKRFSYEQYV. CDR3 in DNA: TGTGCCAGCAGTCCCAGACTAGCCCAAATCAAAAGGTTCTCCTACGAGCAGTACGTC.

The chain employs TRBV7-8 and TRBJ1-1; no definite D call. Germline CDR1 and CDR2: SGHVS and FQNEAQ. V gave up 5 bases and J gave up 1 base, with 8 bases separating them. The CDR3 has 13 residues. Here the CDR3 DNA reads TGTGCCAGCAGCCCAGGCAAGAACACTGAAGCTTTCTTT. Translated, it gives CASSPGKNTEAFF.

CDR3 loop: CASSAGTGAEVGNQPQHF. CDR3 bases: TGTGCCAGCAGTGCCGGGACAGGGGCGGAGGTAGGCAATCAGCCCCAGCATTTT. V usage is TRBV6-2 or TRBV6-3 and J usage is TRBJ1-5; 10 bases align to TRBD1. The CDR3 runs 18 residues. Losses at the gene ends were 5 bases for V and 2 bases for J; bases not matched to a gene: 12. CDR1 is MNHEY, CDR2 SVGEGT, per germline.

This chain connects TRBV5-1 to TRBJ2-4; the D gene is possibly TRBD1 (5 bases). Per the germline V gene, CDR1 is SGHRS and CDR2 is YFSETQ. The CDR3 totals 16 residues. The V and J ends lost 3 bases and 0 bases respectively, with 13 bases between them. CDR3 sequence (DNA): TGCGCCAGCAGCTCCCAATCAGGGCTAGCCAAAAACATTCAGTACTTC. The encoded protein is CASSSQSGLAKNIQYF.

J is TRBJ1-6 and V is TRBV11-2; 7 bases map to TRBD1. The CDR3 is made up of 14 amino acids. Losses at the gene ends were 5 bases for V and 7 bases for J; bases not matched to a gene: 5. The V gene's germline CDR1 is SGHAT and CDR2 FQNNGV. CDR3 amino acids: CASSTGTENSPLHF. The CDR3 DNA reads as TGTGCCAGCAGCACCGGGACAGAAAATTCACCCCTCCACTTT.

The chain links TRBV15 to TRBJ2-7, with TRBD2 as a possible D gene (5 bases). The CDR3 contains 14 residues. The germline gives CDR1 LNHNV, CDR2 YYDKDF (reference sequence). V lost 3 bases, J lost 3 bases, and 12 bases lay in between. CDR3 protein: CATSSVSRGYEQYF. CDR3 DNA: TGTGCCACCAGCAGCGTTAGTCGGGGCTACGAGCAGTACTTC.

The chain joins TRBV27 to TRBJ1-2; 7 bases map to TRBD1. Germline V lookup: CDR1 MNHEY, CDR2 SMNVEV (reference sequence). Trimming at V came to 3 bases and at J to 5 bases, leaving 12 bases not matched to a gene. This CDR3 comprises 16 residues. CDR3 region: CASSFGPSKTGYGYTF. In DNA form, the CDR3 reads TGTGCCAGCAGTTTTGGCCCCTCCAAGACAGGGTATGGCTACACCTTC.

The chain combines TRBV6-5 with TRBJ2-1; TRBD2 agrees at 12 bases. Looked up from germline, CDR1 is MNHEY and CDR2 is SVGAGI. The CDR3 contains 15 residues. V was clipped by 6 bases and J by 6 bases; unmatched bases: 6. The CDR3 loop reads CASSQGLAGSNEQFF. DNA for the CDR3: TGTGCCAGCAGCCAAGGACTAGCGGGGTCCAATGAGCAGTTCTTC.

This chain uses TRBV6-6 with TRBJ2-7; D is ambiguous. CDR1 is MNHNY and CDR2 is SVGAGI in the germline V gene (reference sequence). The CDR3 is 14 amino acids. The ends were cut back, 2 bases at V and 1 base at J, with 9 bases in the middle. The CDR3 here is CASSYLVSSYEQYF. The CDR3 DNA reads TGTGCCAGCAGTTACCTTGTCAGTTCCTACGAGCAGTACTTC.

This chain uses TRBV4-1 with TRBJ2-3; 12 bases match TRBD2. V was clipped by 1 base and J by 0 bases; unmatched bases: 5. The CDR3 is 18 residues long. The germline CDR1 and CDR2 sequences are MGHRA and YSYEKL. The CDR3 DNA is TGCGCCAGCAGCCAAGGATTGCTAGCGGGAGGGAGCACAGATACGCAGTATTTT. Translation: CASSQGLLAGGSTDTQYF.

The V call is TRBV28, the J call TRBJ2-7, with a weak D call TRBD1 (6 bases). The CDR3 totals 13 residues. CDR1 MDHEN and CDR2 SYDVKM come from the germline V gene. V dropped 5 bases and J dropped 3 bases, with 11 bases sitting between them. CDR3 loop: CASSVGGFYEQYF. The CDR3 bases are TGTGCCAGCAGTGTAGGGGGTTTCTACGAGCAGTACTTC.

The gene calls are TRBV7-2 and TRBJ1-5; D unclear. CDR3 length: 15 residues. V gave up 5 bases and J gave up 1 base, with 12 bases separating them. Germline CDR1 and CDR2: SGHTA and FQGNSA. The CDR3 here is CASSPQVGSNQPQHF. In DNA form, the CDR3 reads TGTGCCAGCAGCCCTCAGGTAGGCAGCAATCAGCCCCAGCATTTT.

The CDR3 DNA reads TGTGCCAGCAGCGATGGACAGGGCCAAGAGACCCAGTACTTC. This translates into CASSDGQGQETQYF. The chain links TRBV11-2 to TRBJ2-5, with 8 bases lining up with TRBD1. The length of the CDR3 is 14 residues. Germline V CDR1 and CDR2: SGHAT, FQNNGV. V lost 5 bases, J lost 1 base, and 3 bases stayed unmatched. The full variable domain, in which reference TRBV11-2 and TRBJ2-5 provide the parts outside the CDR3, is EAGVAQSPRYKIIEKRQSVAFWCNPISGHATLYWYQQILGQGPKLLIQFQNNGVVDDSQLPKDRFSAERLKGVDSTLKIQPAKLEDSAVYLCASSDGQGQETQYFGPGTRLLVL.

This rearrangement joins TRBV20-1 to TRBJ2-5; 7 bases match TRBD1. This CDR3 region has 14 residues. V dropped 3 bases and J dropped 2; count of bases not matched to a gene: 6. Per the germline V gene, CDR1 is DFQATT and CDR2 is SNEGSKA (reference sequence). The CDR3 loop is CSASLGGEQETQYF. CDR3 bases: TGCAGTGCTAGTCTAGGGGGCGAACAAGAGACCCAGTACTTC.

This clone was found once. J is TRBJ2-7 and V is TRBV6-1; TRBD2 agrees at 7 bases. V trimming: 0 bases; J trimming: 2 bases; junction bases outside the gene matches: 4. The germline gives CDR1 MNHNS, CDR2 SASEGT. The CDR3 has 15 amino acids. CDR3: CASSEAGEGTYEQYV. Written as DNA, the CDR3 is TGTGCCAGCAGTGAAGCCGGGGAGGGCACCTACGAGCAGTACGTC.

This chain uses TRBV2 with TRBJ1-5, with D uncertain. The germline V and J ends were trimmed by 4 bases and 3 bases, with 7 bases remaining between them. This CDR3 spans 13 amino acids. The germline V gene encodes CDR1 SNHLY and CDR2 FYNNEI. CDR3 nucleotide sequence: TGTGCCAGCAGTGGATACTCCAATCAGCCCCAGCATTTT. Amino acid sequence: CASSGYSNQPQHF.

The J gene is TRBJ1-1, the V gene TRBV28, with 10 bases identical to TRBD1. Per the germline V gene, CDR1 is MDHEN and CDR2 is SYDVKM. The CDR3 extends over 13 amino acids. V lost 8 bases, J lost 5 bases, and 5 bases stayed unmatched. The chain's CDR3 is CASGGTGDTEAFF. CDR3 bases: TGTGCCAGCGGGGGGACAGGGGATACTGAAGCTTTCTTT.

This chain connects TRBV19 to TRBJ2-2, with 7 bases aligning to TRBD2. This CDR3 has 14 amino acids. V shed 5 bases and J 4 bases; nucleotides not matched to a gene: 4. From germline, CDR1 is LNHDA and CDR2 SQIVND (reference sequence). The chain's CDR3 is CASSFRGSTGELFF. In nucleotides, the CDR3 is TGTGCCAGTAGTTTCCGCGGGAGCACCGGGGAGCTGTTTTTT.

The chain uses TRBV4-2 and TRBJ2-7; maybe TRBD1 (5 bases). Germline CDR1 and CDR2: LGHNA and YNFKEQ. The CDR3 loop spans 16 amino acids. The V end was cut by 0 bases, the J end by 2 bases, with 14 bases between. CDR3 sequence reads: CASSQDLGPSPYEQYF. DNA of the CDR3: TGTGCCAGCAGCCAAGATTTGGGGCCGAGTCCCTACGAGCAGTACTTC.

The rearrangement links TRBV6-2 or TRBV6-3 to TRBJ1-2, with D unclear. This CDR3 region has 12 residues. The germline V and J ends were trimmed by 2 bases and 3 bases, with 4 bases remaining between them. Germline V lookup: CDR1 MNHEY, CDR2 SVGEGT. Here the CDR3 reads CASSYRDYGYTF. The CDR3 nucleotides are TGTGCCAGCAGTTACCGGGACTATGGCTACACCTTC.

V and J are TRBV6-1 and TRBJ1-2; 8 nucleotides line up with TRBD1. The J segment lost 6 bases and the V segment lost 3 bases, leaving 6 bases of the junction unmatched. CDR3 length equals 14 residues. Germline-derived CDR1 and CDR2 are MNHNS and SASEGT. Written as DNA, the CDR3 is TGTGCCAGCAGTGACAACCAGGGGGCTAATGGCTACACCTTC. It translates to CASSDNQGANGYTF.

V usage is TRBV7-6 and J usage is TRBJ2-1; the match to TRBD1 covers 12 bases. CDR1 SGHVS and CDR2 FNYEAQ come from the germline V gene. With V trimmed by 2 bases and J by 8 bases, 7 bases remained unmatched. The CDR3 contains 16 residues. Here the CDR3 DNA reads TGTGCCAGCAGCTTATATGGGACAGGGGGCTTGGATGAGCAGTTCTTC. It is translated as CASSLYGTGGLDEQFF.

J is TRBJ2-7 and V is TRBV5-6; the D gene is possibly TRBD1 (5 bases). CDR1 is SGHDT, CDR2 YYEEEE, per germline. The CDR3 runs 16 residues. With 5 bases removed from V and 1 base from J, the gap between germline ends came to 19 bases. CDR3 sequence: CASRSVRGRLSYEQYF. The CDR3 coding sequence is TGTGCCAGCAGATCCGTAAGGGGCCGCCTTTCCTACGAGCAGTACTTC. The whole variable domain, remainder taken from reference TRBV5-6 and TRBJ2-7, is DAGVTQSPTHLIKTRGQQVTLRCSPKSGHDTVSWYQQALGQGPQFIFQYYEEEERQRGNFPDRFSGHQFPNYSSELNVNALLLGDSALYLCASRSVRGRLSYEQYFGPGTRLTVT.

The chain carries TRBV7-8 and TRBJ2-5; D may be TRBD1 (5 bases). The CDR3 is 15 residues long. V lost 6 bases to trimming and J lost 0 bases, with 14 bases between them. CDR1 SGHVS and CDR2 FQNEAQ come from the germline V gene. CDR3 sequence (DNA): TGTGCCAGCAGAGTCGAACAGGCAAACCAAGAGACCCAGTACTTC. Residues: CASRVEQANQETQYF.

The chain links TRBV11-2 to TRBJ2-5; D not resolved. In germline, CDR1 is SGHAT, CDR2 FQNNGV. This CDR3 has 13 amino acids. The germline V and J ends were trimmed by 0 bases and 8 bases, with 10 bases remaining between them. CDR3 sequence reads: CASSLERLGTQYF. The DNA for the CDR3 is TGTGCCAGCAGCTTAGAGCGGCTCGGTACCCAGTACTTC.

The chain joins TRBV4-1 to TRBJ2-1, with D tentatively TRBD2 (6 bases). CDR3 length equals 15 residues. Trimming pared 0 bases from V and 9 bases from J, leaving 15 bases between. CDR1 is MGHRA and CDR2 is YSYEKL in the germline V gene. The CDR3 reads CASSQDPTGAGEQFF. The CDR3 nucleotides are TGCGCCAGCAGCCAAGATCCAACGGGAGCGGGTGAGCAGTTCTTC.